The clone carrying this T cell receptor (beta chain) was detected only once. Only in-frame clones appear in the TCRdb table, and some are missing; sequencing was by immunoSEQ multiplex PCR. There are 250,000 or so clones in the sample; 80% to 90% occur only once, and less than 2.5% lies in the top ten. This entry belongs to a study of blood T cell repertoires in COVID-19. Study overall: Samples representing acute and convalescent COVID-19 were sourced from the United States, Italy and Spain.

Germline CDR1 SGHRS, CDR2 YFSETQ. CDR3 size: 14 residues. J lost 6 bases, V lost 4 bases, and 6 bases had no gene match. Two consecutive negative NP/OP PCR tests, clearance, or resolved symptoms defined Cohort 3 recovery. The chain is built from TRBV5-1 and TRBJ1-4; 7 nucleotides agree with TRBD1. Sequencing was performed on PBMCs or T cells enriched from blood (not recorded which). This sequence originates from a woman in her 50s who had recovered from COVID-19. The CDR3 reads CASSEGAQDEKLFF. The CDR3 DNA reads TGCGCCAGCAGCGAGGGGGCGCAGGATGAAAAACTGTTTTTT.